Below, one TCR beta chain is given with its context. Its antigen is not identified. The assay was immunoSEQ multiplex PCR, and TCRdb's table has in-frame clones only and misses some. The sample has several thousand clones, roughly four fifths seen once. This CDR3 has 16 amino acids. J lost 1 base, V lost 6 bases, and 2 bases had no gene match. Germline V gene lookup returns CDR1 SGHTA and CDR2 FQGNSA. The source of the sample is a study of chemoradiotherapy in HPV16-positive cancers. General study points: The functional HPV-specific definition rests on just a couple of HPV16-positive patients.

Sampling was done from a patient who underwent chemoradiotherapy. This TCR was recovered from a human donor with HPV-associated anogenital cancer. V gene TRBV7-2 combines with J gene TRBJ2-2; 13 bases fit TRBD2. CDR3 amino acids: CASSRTSGGNTGELFF. CDR3 DNA sequence: TGTGCCAGCAGTCGGACTAGCGGGGGGAACACCGGGGAGCTGTTTTTT.